Presented here are 27 T cell receptor beta chains from one specimen sequenced in a study of yellow fever vaccine responses in identical twins. TCRdb itself ran the RT-PCR reads through MiXCR, one entry per CDR3 protein. The sample yields about 19,000 distinct CDR3 sequences, 55% to 70% seen once. Sequenced here: T cells from blood (PBMCs), unsorted or a sorted subset (not recorded which), sampled before or after yellow fever vaccination (not recorded which). The receptors originated from a woman in her late teens or twenties who received the yellow fever vaccine.

Here the CDR3 reads CASSGTSGSFEQYF. In DNA, the CDR3 is TGTGCCAGCAGTGGGACTAGCGGGAGCTTTGAGCAGTACTTC. The V gene is TRBV2, the J gene TRBJ2-7; TRBD2 agrees at 13 bases. V gave up 4 bases and J gave up 7 bases; unmatched junction bases: 4. The CDR3 contains 14 residues. The V gene's germline CDR1 is SNHLY and CDR2 FYNNEI. Full variable domain (missing parts from reference TRBV2 and TRBJ2-7): EPEVTQTPSHQVTQMGQEVILRCVPISNHLYFYWYRQILGQKVEFLVSFYNNEISEKSEIFDDQFSVERPDGSNFTLKIRSTKLEDSAMYFCASSGTSGSFEQYFGPGTRLTVT.

J is TRBJ2-5 and V is TRBV4-1; 9 nucleotides align to TRBD1. The CDR3 has 15 amino acids. Looked up from germline, CDR1 is MGHRA and CDR2 is YSYEKL. V lost 1 base to trimming and J lost 5 bases; unmatched junction nucleotides: 5. This CDR3 reads CASSQGGQGGETQYF. In DNA, the CDR3 is TGCGCCAGCAGCCAAGGGGGACAGGGAGGTGAGACCCAGTACTTC.

The chain joins TRBV5-1 to TRBJ2-2; D is ambiguous. CDR1 is SGHRS and CDR2 is YFSETQ in the germline V gene. CDR3 length: 13 amino acids. V was pared by 1 base and J by 5 bases, with 6 bases between. The CDR3, as DNA: TGCGCCAGCAGCTTGCTCAGGACCGGGGAGCTGTTTTTT. It translates to CASSLLRTGELFF.

The chain joins TRBV7-9 to TRBJ1-1, with D hard to call. This CDR3 has 14 amino acids. Germline loops: CDR1 SEHNR, CDR2 FQNEAQ (reference sequence). Trimming removed 1 base from V and 1 base from J, with 7 bases in between. Here the CDR3 DNA reads TGTGCCAGCAGCTTAGGGGTCCAGAACACTGAAGCTTTCTTT. This gives the protein CASSLGVQNTEAFF.

The rearrangement joins TRBV29-1 to TRBJ2-1; 10 positions agree with TRBD2. CDR1 and CDR2 (germline): SQVTM, ANQGSEA. The V gene end was trimmed by 4 bases and the J gene end by 3 bases; junction bases not matched to a gene: 6. The CDR3 loop spans 15 amino acids. CDR3 nucleotide sequence: TGCAGCGTTGGGGGTCCTAGCGGGAGCTACAATGAGCAGTTCTTC. This codes for CSVGGPSGSYNEQFF.

V is TRBV2 and J is TRBJ1-5, with 8 bases fitting TRBD1. Germline-derived CDR1 and CDR2 are SNHLY and FYNNEI. The V gene end was trimmed by 6 bases and the J gene end by 5 bases; junction bases not matched to a gene: 6. The CDR3 is 14 residues long. The CDR3 bases are TGTGCCAGCAGGCCAGGACAGGGCCATCAGCCCCAGCATTTT. It specifies CASRPGQGHQPQHF. The full variable domain, completed using reference TRBV2 and TRBJ1-5, is EPEVTQTPSHQVTQMGQEVILRCVPISNHLYFYWYRQILGQKVEFLVSFYNNEISEKSEIFDDQFSVERPDGSNFTLKIRSTKLEDSAMYFCASRPGQGHQPQHFGDGTRLSIL.

This chain connects TRBV20-1 to TRBJ2-7; TRBD2 agrees at 8 bases. The germline CDR1 and CDR2 sequences are DFQATT and SNEGSKA (reference sequence). Trimming cost V 1 base and J 3 bases; bases outside gene matches: 2. This CDR3 spans 13 amino acids. The CDR3 DNA reads as TGCAGTGCTAGAGGGCGGGGGGACTACGAGCAGTACGTC. Protein: CSARGRGDYEQYV.

This clonotype was detected only once. The chain is built from TRBV12-3 or TRBV12-4 and TRBJ1-2, with 8 bases matching TRBD1. This CDR3 has 14 residues. Trimming took 4 bases from V and 1 from J; bases not matched to a gene: 2. The CDR3 loop is CASSYTGGNYGYTF. The CDR3, as DNA: TGTGCCAGCAGTTATACAGGGGGTAACTATGGCTACACCTTC.

This clonotype occurred a few times. The rearrangement joins TRBV5-1 to TRBJ1-1; TRBD1 aligns across 9 bases. CDR3 length equals 16 residues. V lost 3 bases and J lost 4; bases outside the gene matches: 10. Germline V gene sequence: CDR1 SGHRS, CDR2 YFSETQ. CDR3 DNA sequence: TGCGCCAGCAGCTCTAATCCGGGACAGGGTTCCACTGAAGCTTTCTTT. Translated: CASSSNPGQGSTEAFF.

The rearrangement joins TRBV28 to TRBJ2-2; TRBD2 agrees at 7 bases. V shed 3 bases and J 7 bases; nucleotides not matched to a gene: 5. Per germline, CDR1 MDHEN and CDR2 SYDVKM. The CDR3 totals 14 residues. CDR3 residues: CASSFLGGSGELFF. In nucleotides, the CDR3 is TGTGCCAGCAGTTTTCTCGGCGGGAGCGGGGAGCTGTTTTTT.

There are a few counts of this clonotype. The chain employs TRBV6-1 and TRBJ1-2; D call uncertain. The CDR3 has 14 residues. CDR1 is MNHNS and CDR2 is SASEGT in the germline V gene. Trimming shortened V by 6 bases and J by 6 bases, and 17 bases separated the two germline ends. The CDR3 reads CASSNAIMTHGYTF. The CDR3 bases are TGTGCCAGCAGCAACGCAATTATGACACATGGCTACACCTTC.

CDR3: CASSADPAGGSYEQYV. The CDR3 DNA reads TGCGCCAGCAGCGCCGATCCCGCAGGGGGCTCCTACGAGCAGTACGTC. The chain combines TRBV5-1 with TRBJ2-7; 7 positions agree with TRBD1. V was pared by 4 bases and J by 0 bases, with 10 bases of the junction left unmatched. Germline V gene sequence: CDR1 SGHRS, CDR2 YFSETQ. The CDR3 loop spans 16 amino acids.

The chain combines TRBV6-1 with TRBJ2-1; no reliable D call. CDR1 is MNHNS and CDR2 is SASEGT in the germline V gene. The CDR3 sequence is 17 residues long. Trimming stripped 5 bases from V and 0 bases from J, with 17 bases between. CDR3 loop: CASSRALSSVSYNEQFF. The CDR3 DNA follows: TGTGCCAGCAGTAGGGCGCTTAGTAGTGTCTCCTACAATGAGCAGTTCTTC.

This clonotype showed up just a few times. This chain joins TRBV2 and TRBJ1-5; D may be TRBD1 (6 bases). Germline V gene data show CDR1 as SNHLY and CDR2 as FYNNEI. The CDR3 consists of 14 residues. Between the trimmed V and J ends, which lost 4 bases and 5 bases, there was a span of 12 bases. The DNA of the CDR3 is TGTGCCAGCAGTGTAGGACAGCCACATCAGCCCCAGCATTTT. It yields the protein CASSVGQPHQPQHF.

This clonotype was seen a few times. The V and J genes are TRBV11-3 and TRBJ2-7; D unclear. Germline V gene sequence: CDR1 SGHNT, CDR2 YENEEA. This CDR3 is built from 13 residues. V was shortened by 1 base and J by 3 bases, with 7 bases between the two germline ends. The DNA for the CDR3 is TGTGCCAGCAGCTTAGGTCAGTTCTACGAGCAGTACTTC. This translates into CASSLGQFYEQYF.

The V and J genes are TRBV11-1 and TRBJ2-2; D is possibly TRBD1 (6 bases). V shed 3 bases and J shed 2 bases, with 10 bases lying between them. Germline assignment: CDR1 SGHAT and CDR2 FQDESV (reference sequence). CDR3 size: 15 residues. CDR3 sequence reads: CASSFRTANTGELFF. For the CDR3, the DNA is TGTGCCAGCAGCTTCAGGACAGCCAACACCGGGGAGCTGTTTTTT.

This chain joins TRBV4-1 and TRBJ1-3; possible D gene TRBD1, 6 bases. The CDR3 is 16 residues long. Germline V gene lookup returns CDR1 MGHRA and CDR2 YSYEKL. Trimming shortened V by 2 bases and J by 0 bases, and 11 bases separated the two germline ends. The CDR3 spells CASSQTGWNSGNTIYF. Written as DNA, the CDR3 is TGCGCCAGCAGCCAAACAGGGTGGAACTCTGGAAACACCATATATTTT.

The gene calls are TRBV5-1 and TRBJ2-7; D remains unclear. Trimming removed 0 bases from V and 7 bases from J, with 14 bases in between. Germline CDR1 is SGHRS and CDR2 is YFSETQ. This CDR3 has 14 residues. CDR3 amino acids: CASSLASELREQYF. CDR3 DNA sequence: TGCGCCAGCAGCTTGGCCTCTGAACTACGTGAGCAGTACTTC.

In its sample, this clonotype was seen a few times. The chain couples TRBV5-1 to TRBJ2-7; TRBD2 might be the D (7 bases). The CDR3 covers 14 residues. Trimming cost V 0 bases and J 3 bases, with 10 bases left between them. CDR1 is SGHRS and CDR2 is YFSETQ in the germline V gene. CDR3 loop: CASSLGGGGYEQYV. The CDR3 DNA sequence: TGCGCCAGCAGCTTGGGGGGAGGGGGCTACGAGCAGTACGTC.

The CDR3 here is CASRASSGNTIYF. CDR3 nucleotide sequence: TGTGCCAGCAGAGCAAGCTCTGGAAACACCATATATTTT. The V gene is TRBV11-1, the J gene TRBJ1-3; D remains ambiguous. The V and J ends lost 6 bases and 0 bases respectively, with 6 bases between them. Germline values: CDR1 SGHAT, CDR2 FQDESV (reference sequence). The CDR3 consists of 13 residues.

The chain employs TRBV7-6 and TRBJ2-1; tentative D call: TRBD1 (5 bases). Germline V gene sequence: CDR1 SGHVS, CDR2 FNYEAQ. CDR3 size: 17 residues. Trimming stripped 2 bases from V and 1 base from J, with 15 bases between. CDR3 DNA sequence: TGTGCCAGCAGCTTAAATAGGGGCCCAACGTCCTACAATGAGCAGTTCTTC. This codes for CASSLNRGPTSYNEQFF.

This sequence joins TRBV12-3 or TRBV12-4 and TRBJ1-2; TRBD1 aligns across 8 bases. J lost 0 bases, V lost 5 bases, and 5 bases had no gene match. The CDR3 totals 15 residues. CDR3 DNA: TGTGCCAGCAGTCTCCAGGGGGCGGCTAACTATGGCTACACCTTC. This encodes CASSLQGAANYGYTF.

The rearrangement uses TRBV7-6 and TRBJ2-5; 7 bases line up with TRBD1. This CDR3 spans 14 amino acids. Germline V CDR1 and CDR2: SGHVS, FNYEAQ. V gave up 5 bases and J gave up 4 bases; unmatched junction bases: 7. CDR3 in DNA: TGTGCCAGCAGCCGCCCTTACAGGGGAGAGACCCAGTACTTC. Translation: CASSRPYRGETQYF.

J is TRBJ1-4 and V is TRBV7-7; D is undetermined. This CDR3 spans 11 amino acids. Trimming took 5 bases from V and 10 from J, leaving 8 bases between them. Looked up from germline, CDR1 is SSHAT and CDR2 is FNYEAQ (reference sequence). This CDR3 reads CASSEAGKLFF. As DNA, the CDR3 is TGTGCCAGCAGCGAGGCTGGAAAACTGTTTTTT.

This rearrangement joins TRBV10-1 to TRBJ2-2, with 7 bases matching TRBD1. This CDR3 contains 17 residues. Per germline, CDR1 WNHNN and CDR2 SYGVQD (reference sequence). V was clipped by 3 bases and J by 2 bases; unmatched bases: 9. CDR3 sequence (DNA): TGCGCCAGCAGTGACTTGGGACAGCTTGGAAACACCGGGGAGCTGTTTTTT. It codes for CASSDLGQLGNTGELFF.

The rearrangement joins TRBV25-1 to TRBJ2-3; D unclear. CDR3 length: 15 residues. From germline, CDR1 is MGHDK and CDR2 SYGVNS. Trimming left V 2 bases short and J 1 base short, with 10 bases between. CDR3 nucleotides: TGTGCCAGCAGTGAAGATGTTCCTCGCACAGATACGCAGTATTTT. Protein sequence: CASSEDVPRTDTQYF. Drawing the rest from reference TRBV25-1 and TRBJ2-3, the complete variable domain is EADIYQTPRYLVIGTGKKITLECSQTMGHDKMYWYQQDPGMELHLIHYSYGVNSTEKGDLSSESTVSRIRTEHFPLTLESARPSHTSQYLCASSEDVPRTDTQYFGPGTRLTVL.

This chain links TRBV20-1 with TRBJ1-2; TRBD1 matches 7 bases. Germline V CDR1 and CDR2: DFQATT, SNEGSKA (reference sequence). The ends lost 4 bases at V and 8 bases at J; junction bases unmatched: 10. The length of the CDR3 is 13 residues. CDR3 residues: CSANRGINSGYTF. In DNA, the CDR3 is TGCAGTGCTAACAGGGGTATAAATTCGGGCTACACCTTC.